This paragraph covers one T cell receptor (beta chain) sequence. This entry belongs to a study of T-cell reconstitution after alpha-beta-depleted transplantation in children. A TCRbeta library incorporating unique molecular identifiers was prepared. TCRdb analysed the PCR reads with MiXCR anew, one entry per CDR3 protein. The data hold just over 350,000 distinct CDR3 sequences, with roughly 14% observed a single time. Germline V gene lookup returns CDR1 SQVTM and CDR2 ANQGSEA. This CDR3 region has 12 residues. The germline V and J ends were trimmed by 6 bases and 5 bases, with 13 bases remaining between them.

Specimen: PBMCs, collected from the stem cell graft. The chain combines TRBV29-1 with TRBJ1-1; D is perhaps TRBD1 (6 bases). The receptor's source is a human donor who donated a stem cell graft to a child with Fanconi anemia. The CDR3 region is CSVWNRETEAFF. DNA of the CDR3: TGCAGCGTATGGAACAGGGAAACTGAAGCTTTCTTT.